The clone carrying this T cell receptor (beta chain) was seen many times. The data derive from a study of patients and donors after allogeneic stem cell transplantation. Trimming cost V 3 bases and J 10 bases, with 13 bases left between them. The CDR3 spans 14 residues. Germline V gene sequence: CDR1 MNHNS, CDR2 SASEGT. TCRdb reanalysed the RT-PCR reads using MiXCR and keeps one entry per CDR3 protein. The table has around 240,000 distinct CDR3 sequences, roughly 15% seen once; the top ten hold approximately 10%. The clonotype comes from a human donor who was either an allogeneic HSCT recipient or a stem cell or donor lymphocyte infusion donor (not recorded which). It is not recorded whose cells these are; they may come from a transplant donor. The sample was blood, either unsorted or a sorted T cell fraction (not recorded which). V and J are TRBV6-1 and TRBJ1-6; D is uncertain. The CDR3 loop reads CASSDVAGTSPLHF. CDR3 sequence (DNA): TGTGCCAGCAGTGATGTGGCAGGAACCTCACCCCTCCACTTT.